Here is one T cell receptor beta chain with its context. These data are taken from a study of T cell responses to AZD1222 COVID-19 vaccine. The protocol was immunoSEQ multiplex PCR, while the TCRdb copy is restricted to in-frame clones and leaves out a portion. The sample records 150,000 or so clones, around nine tenths being singletons. This sequence originates from an adult in good health. Sequences were derived from peripheral blood, sampled on day 0 of AZD1222 vaccination.

The CDR3 reads CASSPRGTGAEQYF. The CDR3 region has the DNA TGTGCCAGCAGCCCCAGAGGGACAGGGGCCGAGCAGTACTTC. The chain combines TRBV11-3 with TRBJ2-7; 10 nucleotides agree with TRBD1. From germline, CDR1 is SGHNT and CDR2 YENEEA. The CDR3 length is 14 residues. Trimming at V came to 5 bases and at J to 6 bases, leaving 7 bases not matched to a gene. The full variable domain, its missing parts supplied by reference TRBV11-3 and TRBJ2-7, is EAGVVQSPRYKIIEKKQPVAFWCNPISGHNTLYWYLQNLGQGPELLIRYENEEAVDDSQLPKDRFSAERLKGVDSTLKIQPAELGDSAVYLCASSPRGTGAEQYFGPGTRLTVT.